These 2 T cell receptor beta chains originate from one sample sequenced in a study of control samples from healthy donors and cancer patients. This table comes from immunoSEQ multiplex PCR, and its TCRdb copy is limited to in-frame clones, with some not included. The sample includes 65,000 to 100,000 clones, 91% of them seen just once. Sample: blood. These receptors all come from a man aged 45-65 years in good health.

This chain joins TRBV5-1 and TRBJ1-1; possible D gene TRBD1, 6 bases. Germline V gene data show CDR1 as SGHRS and CDR2 as YFSETQ. This CDR3 contains 15 residues. Trimming pared 0 bases from V and 1 base from J, leaving 10 bases between. This CDR3 is CASSLEPTGNTEAFF. As DNA, the CDR3 is TGCGCCAGCAGCTTGGAGCCGACAGGGAACACTGAAGCTTTCTTT.

The chain employs TRBV10-3 and TRBJ1-5; 9 bases agree with TRBD1. This CDR3 spans 14 amino acids. Germline lookup yields CDR1 ENHRY and CDR2 SYGVKD. The V segment lost 4 bases and the J segment 5 bases; nucleotides outside the gene matches: 3. The CDR3, as DNA: TGTGCCATCAGTGGAGGGACAGGGTATCAGCCCCAGCATTTT. It codes for CAISGGTGYQPQHF.